A single sample gave rise to the 19 T cell receptor beta chains below, sequenced in a study of shared clonotypes between healthy human individuals. Sequenced by immunoSEQ multiplex PCR; TCRdb stores in-frame clones only, minus some. Of 750,000 to 1,000,000 clones detected, around 92% appear once; the ten largest clones hold about 25%. As defined, naive CD8 cells were CD45RO-negative and positively selected for CCR7, with terminally differentiated effector memory CD45RA+ cells excluded. Sequenced: naive CD8+ T cells sorted from blood. These TCRs come from a man aged 30-40 years in good health.

The chain recombines TRBV6-4 with TRBJ2-7; 11 nucleotides align to TRBD2. Germline assignment: CDR1 MRHNA and CDR2 SNTAGT. This CDR3 is built from 13 residues. V shed 2 bases, J shed 12 bases, and the junction held 6 bases outside the gene matches. The CDR3 here is CASSDLTSGSMYF. The DNA for the CDR3 is TGTGCCAGCAGTGACCTAACTAGCGGGAGTATGTACTTC.

CDR3 in amino acids: CASSSPGTYEQYF. DNA of the CDR3: TGTGCCAGCAGCTCCCCAGGAACCTACGAGCAGTACTTC. The chain recombines TRBV7-9 with TRBJ2-7; no definite D call. The CDR3 loop spans 13 amino acids. Germline CDR1 SEHNR, CDR2 FQNEAQ (reference sequence). The V end was cut by 4 bases, the J end by 2 bases, with 9 bases between. Using reference TRBV7-9 and TRBJ2-7 for the parts outside the CDR3, the full variable domain is DTGVSQNPRHKITKRGQNVTFRCDPISEHNRLYWYRQTLGQGPEFLTYFQNEAQLEKSRLLSDRFSAERPKGSFSTLEIQRTEQGDSAMYLCASSSPGTYEQYFGPGTRLTVT.

This chain uses TRBV5-8 with TRBJ2-7; 11 positions match TRBD2. Germline V gives CDR1 SGHTS, CDR2 YDEGEE. The CDR3 runs 17 residues. Trimming at V came to 0 bases and at J to 3 bases, leaving 8 bases not matched to a gene. CDR3 sequence reads: CASSLVTSGTKIYEQYF. CDR3 in DNA: TGTGCCAGCAGCTTGGTGACTAGCGGGACAAAAATCTACGAGCAGTACTTC.

This chain uses TRBV4-2 with TRBJ2-1, with 13 bases lining up with TRBD2. Germline V gene data show CDR1 as LGHNA and CDR2 as YNFKEQ. This CDR3 has 22 residues. After removal of 0 bases from V and 8 bases from J, the junction contained 22 bases not matched to a gene. This CDR3 reads CASSQDVRGLAGAGQSLDEQFF. CDR3 coding DNA: TGTGCCAGCAGCCAAGATGTCAGAGGACTAGCGGGAGCAGGACAATCTTTAGATGAGCAGTTCTTC.

V usage is TRBV15 and J usage is TRBJ2-1; 11 bases align to TRBD1. The CDR3 sequence is 15 residues long. The J segment lost 5 bases and the V segment lost 5 bases, leaving 5 bases of the junction unmatched. The germline gives CDR1 LNHNV, CDR2 YYDKDF (reference sequence). The CDR3 DNA reads as TGTGCCACCAGCCAGGACAGGGGGCCAAACAATGAGCAGTTCTTC. Translated: CATSQDRGPNNEQFF.

The chain joins TRBV28 to TRBJ1-2, with a weak D call TRBD1 (6 bases). V gave up 5 bases and J gave up 2 bases, with 12 bases separating them. From germline, CDR1 is MDHEN and CDR2 SYDVKM. The CDR3 spans 14 residues. CDR3 sequence reads: CASSDQGSNYGYTF. The CDR3 DNA sequence: TGTGCCAGCAGTGACCAGGGGTCAAACTATGGCTACACCTTC.

The chain combines TRBV5-1 with TRBJ2-3, with 7 positions matching TRBD1. This CDR3 is 16 amino acids long. CDR1 SGHRS and CDR2 YFSETQ come from the germline V gene. The junction had 11 bases not matched to a gene; V was cut back by 4 bases and J by 3 bases. The CDR3: CASSGLGGSKTDTQYF. The CDR3 DNA follows: TGCGCCAGCAGCGGCCTAGGGGGCAGTAAGACAGATACGCAGTATTTT. Using reference TRBV5-1 and TRBJ2-3 for the parts outside the CDR3, the full variable domain is KAGVTQTPRYLIKTRGQQVTLSCSPISGHRSVSWYQQTPGQGLQFLFEYFSETQRNKGNFPGRFSGRQFSNSRSEMNVSTLELGDSALYLCASSGLGGSKTDTQYFGPGTRLTVL.

The rearrangement uses TRBV27 and TRBJ2-1; 8 nucleotides agree with TRBD2. J lost 6 bases, V lost 3 bases, and 4 bases had no gene match. The CDR3 is made up of 14 amino acids. Germline V CDR1 and CDR2: MNHEY, SMNVEV (reference sequence). CDR3 DNA sequence: TGTGCCAGCAGTTTTCGAGCGGGAGTCAATGAGCAGTTCTTC. This codes for CASSFRAGVNEQFF.

V gene TRBV9 combines with J gene TRBJ2-5; D possibly uses TRBD1 or TRBD2 (5 bases each). Trimming took 8 bases from V and 2 from J, leaving 13 bases between them. There are 13 residues in the CDR3. The germline CDR1 and CDR2 sequences are SGDLS and YYNGEE. CDR3 nucleotides: TGTGCCAGTGCTCGGGACGAGCAAGAGACCCAGTACTTC. It yields the protein CASARDEQETQYF.

This clone has a single count. Other DNA variants within this sample encode the same CDR3. This chain joins TRBV9 and TRBJ1-1; D possibly corresponds to TRBD1 (6 bases). The ends were cut back, 2 bases at V and 5 bases at J, with 10 bases in the middle. Germline assignment: CDR1 SGDLS and CDR2 YYNGEE. The length of the CDR3 is 13 residues. The CDR3 nucleotides are TGTGCCAGCAGCGTCGGGGGGCAAACTGAAGCTTTCTTT. This translates into CASSVGGQTEAFF.

The V and J genes are TRBV4-2 and TRBJ2-5, with D possibly being TRBD2 (6 bases). Trimming left V 1 base short and J 4 bases short, with 10 bases between. This CDR3 spans 14 amino acids. Germline CDR1 is LGHNA and CDR2 is YNFKEQ. The CDR3 is CASSQVGGGETQYF. CDR3 nucleotide sequence: TGTGCCAGCAGCCAAGTCGGGGGAGGAGAGACCCAGTACTTC.

About this clone: Other DNA sequences from this sample encode an identical CDR3 as well. V is TRBV7-9 and J is TRBJ2-7; 8 bases fit TRBD1. The V gene end was trimmed by 4 bases and the J gene end by 4 bases; junction bases not matched to a gene: 9. CDR3 length: 15 amino acids. Germline assignment: CDR1 SEHNR and CDR2 FQNEAQ (reference sequence). The CDR3 is CASSSGTGGFYEQYF. The CDR3 DNA is TGTGCCAGCAGCTCCGGGACAGGAGGTTTTTACGAGCAGTACTTC.

This CDR3 reads CASSLETKYNEQFF. CDR3 coding DNA: TGTGCCAGCAGTTTAGAGACTAAGTACAATGAGCAGTTCTTC. The V call is TRBV28, the J call TRBJ2-1, with a tentative D call TRBD2 (5 bases). The CDR3 loop spans 14 amino acids. The germline V gene encodes CDR1 MDHEN and CDR2 SYDVKM. With 2 bases removed from V and 4 bases from J, the gap between germline ends came to 9 bases.

CDR3 protein: CASSLGGVEAKFF. DNA of the CDR3: TGTGCCAGCAGCTTAGGGGGTGTGGAAGCGAAGTTCTTC. The chain joins TRBV7-9 to TRBJ2-1; no clear D. The germline V gene has CDR1 SEHNR and CDR2 FQNEAQ (reference sequence). The CDR3 covers 13 residues. Deletions cut 1 base from V and 14 bases from J, with 15 bases between.

This chain uses TRBV11-3 with TRBJ2-1, with D uncertain. Germline CDR1 reads SGHNT; CDR2 reads YENEEA. Trimming stripped 5 bases from V and 4 bases from J, with 15 bases between. The CDR3 is 15 residues long. The CDR3 reads CASSTLLVPYNEQFF. As DNA, the CDR3 is TGTGCCAGCAGCACCCTTCTGGTTCCATACAATGAGCAGTTCTTC. The full variable domain, completed using reference TRBV11-3 and TRBJ2-1, is EAGVVQSPRYKIIEKKQPVAFWCNPISGHNTLYWYLQNLGQGPELLIRYENEEAVDDSQLPKDRFSAERLKGVDSTLKIQPAELGDSAVYLCASSTLLVPYNEQFFGPGTRLTVL.

CDR3 sequence: CASSLYGRGPDEQYF. CDR3 DNA: TGTGCCAGCAGTTTATATGGCAGGGGTCCGGACGAGCAGTACTTC. The chain combines TRBV28 with TRBJ2-7; tentatively, D is TRBD1 (6 bases). This CDR3 comprises 15 residues. Germline CDR1 and CDR2: MDHEN and SYDVKM. V gave up 1 base and J gave up 5 bases, with 15 bases separating them.

V usage is TRBV6-6 and J usage is TRBJ2-7; maybe TRBD2 (5 bases). V lost 3 bases and J 7 bases, leaving 10 bases between the germline ends. There are 12 residues in the CDR3. Germline-derived CDR1 and CDR2 are MNHNY and SVGAGI (reference sequence). CDR3 protein: CASSYAGREQYF. The CDR3 nucleotides read TGTGCCAGCAGTTATGCGGGCCGTGAGCAGTACTTC.

The J gene is TRBJ2-1, the V gene TRBV7-9, with D unclear. Trimming removed 5 bases from V and 0 bases from J, with 11 bases in between. The CDR3 loop spans 15 amino acids. The germline CDR1 and CDR2 sequences are SEHNR and FQNEAQ (reference sequence). The CDR3 DNA follows: TGTGCCAGCAGCCCCGTTGAAAGCTCCTACAATGAGCAGTTCTTC. Protein product: CASSPVESSYNEQFF.

The V call is TRBV9, the J call TRBJ2-1; 7 bases map to TRBD2. The V segment lost 3 bases and the J segment 0 bases; nucleotides outside the gene matches: 3. The germline V gene has CDR1 SGDLS and CDR2 YYNGEE. This CDR3 is 15 amino acids long. The CDR3 nucleotides read TGTGCCAGCAGCGCAGAGCGGGGCTCCTACAATGAGCAGTTCTTC. Translated: CASSAERGSYNEQFF. Complete variable domain (other parts from reference TRBV9 and TRBJ2-1): DSGVTQTPKHLITATGQRVTLRCSPRSGDLSVYWYQQSLDQGLQFLIQYYNGEERAKGNILERFSAQQFPDLHSELNLSSLELGDSALYFCASSAERGSYNEQFFGPGTRLTVL.